One and the same sample provided the 6 T cell receptor beta chains below, sequenced in a study of blood T cell repertoires in COVID-19. The data were produced by immunoSEQ multiplex PCR, yet TCRdb's version contains in-frame clones alone and is incomplete. The table has 300,000 or so clones, roughly nine tenths seen once. The sample taken for sequencing was PBMCs or T cells enriched from blood (not recorded which). These TCRs come from a man in his sixties who had recovered from COVID-19.

This clone came up a few times. The chain has TRBV7-9 and TRBJ1-1, with D unresolved. Germline CDR1 reads SEHNR; CDR2 reads FQNEAQ (reference sequence). There are 17 residues in the CDR3. V lost 1 base and J 1 base, leaving 16 bases between the germline ends. CDR3 nucleotides: TGTGCCAGCAGCTTAGAATCGCGCGCGGGCGAGAACACTGAAGCTTTCTTT. This sequence encodes CASSLESRAGENTEAFF.

The chain recombines TRBV6-5 with TRBJ2-3; possible D gene TRBD1, 6 bases. Trimming left V 0 bases short and J 0 bases short, with 7 bases between. CDR3 size: 15 residues. Per germline, CDR1 MNHEY and CDR2 SVGAGI. In DNA, the CDR3 is TGTGCCAGCAGTTACTCGGGACATAGCACAGATACGCAGTATTTT. Protein product: CASSYSGHSTDTQYF.

This clone has only one observation. V gene TRBV5-1 combines with J gene TRBJ1-1, with 9 bases identical to TRBD1. Trimming at V came to 1 base and at J to 4 bases, leaving 2 bases not matched to a gene. CDR1 and CDR2 (germline): SGHRS, YFSETQ. This CDR3 contains 14 residues. DNA of the CDR3: TGCGCCAGCAGCTTGACAGGGGGCGTCACTGAAGCTTTCTTT. Its protein product is CASSLTGGVTEAFF.

The chain combines TRBV18 with TRBJ1-5; TRBD1 might be the D (6 bases). The CDR3 covers 16 residues. V was clipped by 2 bases and J by 2 bases, with 13 bases between them. The V gene's germline CDR1 is KGHSH and CDR2 LQKENI. CDR3 bases: TGTGCCAGCTCACCAAGTGGGGGCGGCGGCAATCAGCCCCAGCATTTT. Residues: CASSPSGGGGNQPQHF.

The chain links TRBV5-1 to TRBJ2-2; a possible D gene is TRBD2 (5 bases). Deletions cut 5 bases from V and 1 base from J, with 12 bases between. Germline V gene data show CDR1 as SGHRS and CDR2 as YFSETQ. This CDR3 region has 15 residues. This chain's CDR3 is CASSTIGENTGELFF. CDR3 sequence (DNA): TGCGCCAGCAGTACCATCGGGGAGAACACCGGGGAGCTGTTTTTT.

The chain couples TRBV6-5 to TRBJ2-7; 11 bases line up with TRBD1. CDR3 length: 15 residues. Germline lookup yields CDR1 MNHEY and CDR2 SVGAGI. Losses at the gene ends were 5 bases for V and 2 bases for J; bases not matched to a gene: 5. The CDR3 loop is CASSPGQGAAYEQYF. For the CDR3, the DNA is TGTGCCAGCAGTCCTGGACAGGGGGCGGCCTACGAGCAGTACTTC.